This TCR beta chain originates from a study of blood T cell repertoires in COVID-19. Study as a whole: Material from acute and convalescent COVID-19 was sourced from the United States, Italy and Spain.

Original processing methods: The authors estimated nucleated cell counts from reference gene primer amplification. Only in-frame clones appear in the TCRdb table, and some are missing; sequencing was by immunoSEQ multiplex PCR. V, J and clone size derive from that table, while D and trimming were established from the DNA sequence. The data contain 150,000 to 200,000 clones, roughly nine tenths of them singletons. The sequencing input was peripheral blood. The TCR sequence derives from a woman aged 70 to 79 with acute or convalescent COVID-19.

The CDR3 DNA reads TGTGCCAGCAGCTTAGGATCGAGCTATGGCTACACCTTC. It is translated as CASSLGSSYGYTF. The chain has TRBV7-9 and TRBJ1-2; D unclear. CDR1 SEHNR and CDR2 FQNEAQ come from the germline V gene (reference sequence). The CDR3 consists of 13 residues. The V gene lost 1 base and the J gene lost 4 bases, with 7 bases spanning the gap. Full variable domain (missing parts from reference TRBV7-9 and TRBJ1-2): DTGVSQNPRHKITKRGQNVTFRCDPISEHNRLYWYRQTLGQGPEFLTYFQNEAQLEKSRLLSDRFSAERPKGSFSTLEIQRTEQGDSAMYLCASSLGSSYGYTFGSGTRLTVV.